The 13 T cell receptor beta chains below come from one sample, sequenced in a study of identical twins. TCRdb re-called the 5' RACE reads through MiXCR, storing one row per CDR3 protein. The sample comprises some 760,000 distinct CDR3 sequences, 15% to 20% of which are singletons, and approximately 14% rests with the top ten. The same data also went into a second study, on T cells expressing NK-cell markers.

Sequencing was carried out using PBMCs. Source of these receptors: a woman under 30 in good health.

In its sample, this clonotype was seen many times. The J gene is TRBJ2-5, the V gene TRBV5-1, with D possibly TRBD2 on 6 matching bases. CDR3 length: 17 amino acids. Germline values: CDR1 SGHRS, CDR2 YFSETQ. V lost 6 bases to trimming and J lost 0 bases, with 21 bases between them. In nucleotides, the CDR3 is TGCGCCAGCACCTATCGGGACTCGCGGGACGACCAAGAGACCCAGTACTTC. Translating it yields CASTYRDSRDDQETQYF.

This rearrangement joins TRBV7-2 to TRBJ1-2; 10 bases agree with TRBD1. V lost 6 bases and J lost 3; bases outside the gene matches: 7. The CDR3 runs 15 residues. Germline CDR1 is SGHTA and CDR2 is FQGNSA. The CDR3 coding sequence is TGTGCCAGCAGTTTGACAGGGGGCGCGGACTATGGCTACACCTTC. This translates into CASSLTGGADYGYTF.

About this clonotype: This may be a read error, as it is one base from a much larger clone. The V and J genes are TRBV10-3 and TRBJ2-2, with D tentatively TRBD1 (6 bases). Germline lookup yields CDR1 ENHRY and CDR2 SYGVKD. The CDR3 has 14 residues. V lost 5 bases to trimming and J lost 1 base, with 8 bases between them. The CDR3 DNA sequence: TGTGCCATCAGTCCGGGACAGAACACCGGGGAGCTGTTTTTT. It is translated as CAISPGQNTGELFF.

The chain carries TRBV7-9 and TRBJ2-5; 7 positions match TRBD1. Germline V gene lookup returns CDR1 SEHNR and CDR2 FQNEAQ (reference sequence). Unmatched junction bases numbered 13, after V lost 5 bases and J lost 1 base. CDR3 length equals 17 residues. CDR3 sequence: CASSSNRGPTAQETQYF. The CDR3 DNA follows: TGTGCCAGCAGCAGTAACAGGGGCCCCACCGCCCAAGAGACCCAGTACTTC.

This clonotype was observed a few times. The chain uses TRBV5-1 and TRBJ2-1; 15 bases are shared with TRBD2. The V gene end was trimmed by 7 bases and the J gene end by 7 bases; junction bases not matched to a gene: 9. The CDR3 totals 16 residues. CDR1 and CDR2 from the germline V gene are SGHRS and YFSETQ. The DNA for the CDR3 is TGCGCCAGCTCCCCTACCGGGACTAGCGGGGGGAATGAGCAGTTCTTC. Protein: CASSPTGTSGGNEQFF.

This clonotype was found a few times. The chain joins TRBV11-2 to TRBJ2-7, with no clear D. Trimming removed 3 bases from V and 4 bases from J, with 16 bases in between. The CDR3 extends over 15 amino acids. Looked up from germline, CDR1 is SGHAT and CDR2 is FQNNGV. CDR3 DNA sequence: TGTGCCAGCAGCTTCCCGGGCCTGGGTGGGTACGAGCAGTACTTC. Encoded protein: CASSFPGLGGYEQYF.

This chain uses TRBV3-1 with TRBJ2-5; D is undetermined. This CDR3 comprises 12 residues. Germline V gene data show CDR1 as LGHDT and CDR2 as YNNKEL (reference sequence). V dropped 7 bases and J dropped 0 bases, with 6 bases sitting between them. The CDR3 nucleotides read TGTGCCAGCACCAGTAACCAAGAGACCCAGTACTTC. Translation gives CASTSNQETQYF.

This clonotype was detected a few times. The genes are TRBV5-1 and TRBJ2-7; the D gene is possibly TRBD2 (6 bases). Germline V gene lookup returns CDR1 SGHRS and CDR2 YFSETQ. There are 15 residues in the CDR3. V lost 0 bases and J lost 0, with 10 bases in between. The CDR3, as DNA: TGCGCCAGCAGCTTGGCTATCGGGAGCTCCTACGAGCAGTACTTC. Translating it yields CASSLAIGSSYEQYF.

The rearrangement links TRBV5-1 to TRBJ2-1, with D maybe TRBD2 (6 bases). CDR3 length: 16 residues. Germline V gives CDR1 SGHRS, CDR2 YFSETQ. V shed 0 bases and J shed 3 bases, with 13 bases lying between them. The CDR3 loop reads CASSLAAGRSYNEQFF. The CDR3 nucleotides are TGCGCCAGCAGCTTGGCCGCGGGGCGAAGCTACAATGAGCAGTTCTTC.

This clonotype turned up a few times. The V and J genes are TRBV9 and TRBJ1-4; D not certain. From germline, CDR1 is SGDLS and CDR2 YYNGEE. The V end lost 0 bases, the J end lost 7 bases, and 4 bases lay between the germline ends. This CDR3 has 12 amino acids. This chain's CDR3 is CASSVEGEKLFF. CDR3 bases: TGTGCCAGCAGCGTAGAGGGTGAAAAACTGTTTTTT. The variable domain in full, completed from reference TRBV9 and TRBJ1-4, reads DSGVTQTPKHLITATGQRVTLRCSPRSGDLSVYWYQQSLDQGLQFLIQYYNGEERAKGNILERFSAQQFPDLHSELNLSSLELGDSALYFCASSVEGEKLFFGSGTQLSVL.

Written as DNA, the CDR3 is TGTGCCAGCAGTGGGACCTCCTGGGAGCCCCAGCATTTT. This codes for CASSGTSWEPQHF. The chain recombines TRBV6-1 with TRBJ1-5; D is uncertain. The CDR3 contains 13 residues. Trimming took 4 bases from V and 8 from J, leaving 12 bases between them. Germline V gene sequence: CDR1 MNHNS, CDR2 SASEGT.

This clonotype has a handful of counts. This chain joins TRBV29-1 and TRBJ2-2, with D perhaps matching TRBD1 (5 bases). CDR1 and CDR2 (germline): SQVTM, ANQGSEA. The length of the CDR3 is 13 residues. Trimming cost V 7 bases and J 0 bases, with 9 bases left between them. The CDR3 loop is CSADSPNTGELFF. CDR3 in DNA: TGCAGCGCCGACAGCCCGAACACCGGGGAGCTGTTTTTT.

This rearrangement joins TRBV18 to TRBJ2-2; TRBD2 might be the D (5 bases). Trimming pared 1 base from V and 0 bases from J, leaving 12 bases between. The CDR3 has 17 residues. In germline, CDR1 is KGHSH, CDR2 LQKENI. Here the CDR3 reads CASSPRALAANTGELFF. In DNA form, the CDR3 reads TGTGCCAGCTCACCACGAGCGCTAGCAGCGAACACCGGGGAGCTGTTTTTT.